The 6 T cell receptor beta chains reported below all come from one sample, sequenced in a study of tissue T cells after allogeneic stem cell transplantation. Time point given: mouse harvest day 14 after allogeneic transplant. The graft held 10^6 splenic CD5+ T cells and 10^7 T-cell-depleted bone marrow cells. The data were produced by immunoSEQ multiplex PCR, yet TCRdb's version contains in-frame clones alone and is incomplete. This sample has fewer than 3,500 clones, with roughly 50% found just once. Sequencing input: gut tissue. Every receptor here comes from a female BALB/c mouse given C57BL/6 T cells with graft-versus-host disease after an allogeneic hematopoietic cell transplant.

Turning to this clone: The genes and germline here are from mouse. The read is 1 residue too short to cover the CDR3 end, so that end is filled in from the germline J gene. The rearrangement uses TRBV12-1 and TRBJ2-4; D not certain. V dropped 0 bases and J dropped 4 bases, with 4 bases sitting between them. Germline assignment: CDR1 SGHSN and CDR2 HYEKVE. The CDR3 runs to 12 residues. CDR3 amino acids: CASSLWENTLYF. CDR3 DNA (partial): TGTGCCAGCTCTCTCTGGGAAAACACCTTGTAC.

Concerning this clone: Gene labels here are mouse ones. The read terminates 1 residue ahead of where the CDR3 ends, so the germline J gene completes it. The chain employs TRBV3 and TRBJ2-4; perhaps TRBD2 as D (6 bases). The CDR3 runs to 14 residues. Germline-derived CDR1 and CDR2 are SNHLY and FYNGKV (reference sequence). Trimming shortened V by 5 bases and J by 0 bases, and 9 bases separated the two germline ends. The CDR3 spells CASSRGVSQNTLYF. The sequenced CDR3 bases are TGTGCCAGCAGCCGGGGGGTTAGTCAAAACACCTTGTAC.

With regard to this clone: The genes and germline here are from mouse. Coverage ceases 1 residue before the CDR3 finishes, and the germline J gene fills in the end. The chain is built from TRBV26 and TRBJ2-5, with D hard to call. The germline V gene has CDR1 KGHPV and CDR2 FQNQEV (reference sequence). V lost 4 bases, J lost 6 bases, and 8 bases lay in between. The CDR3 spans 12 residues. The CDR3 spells CASSPQRDTQYF. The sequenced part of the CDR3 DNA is TGTGCCAGCAGTCCTCAGAGGGACACCCAGTAC.

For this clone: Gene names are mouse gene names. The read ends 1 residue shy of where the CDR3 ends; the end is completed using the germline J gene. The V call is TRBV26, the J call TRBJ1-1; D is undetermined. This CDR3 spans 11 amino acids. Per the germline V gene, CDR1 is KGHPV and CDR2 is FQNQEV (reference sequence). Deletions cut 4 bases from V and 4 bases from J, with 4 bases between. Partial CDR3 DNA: TGTGCCAGCAGTCGGGGCACAGAAGTCTTC. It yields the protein CASSRGTEVF. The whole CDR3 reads CASSRGTEVFF.

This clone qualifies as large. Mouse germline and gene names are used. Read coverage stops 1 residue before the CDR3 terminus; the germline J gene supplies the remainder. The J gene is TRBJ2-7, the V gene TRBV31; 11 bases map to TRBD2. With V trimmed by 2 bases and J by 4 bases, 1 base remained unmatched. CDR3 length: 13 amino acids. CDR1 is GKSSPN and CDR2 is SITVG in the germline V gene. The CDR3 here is CAWSGDWGYEQYF. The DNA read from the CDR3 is TGTGCCTGGAGTGGGGACTGGGGGTATGAACAGTAC.

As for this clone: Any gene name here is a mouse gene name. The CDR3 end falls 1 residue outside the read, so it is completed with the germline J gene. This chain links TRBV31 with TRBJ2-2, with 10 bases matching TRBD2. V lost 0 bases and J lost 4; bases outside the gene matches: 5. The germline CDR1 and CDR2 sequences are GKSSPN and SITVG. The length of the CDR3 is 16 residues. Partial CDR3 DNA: TGTGCCTGGAGTCTAGGCTGGGGGGGCGGCACCGGGCAGCTCTAC. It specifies CAWSLGWGGGTGQLY. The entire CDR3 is CAWSLGWGGGTGQLYF.